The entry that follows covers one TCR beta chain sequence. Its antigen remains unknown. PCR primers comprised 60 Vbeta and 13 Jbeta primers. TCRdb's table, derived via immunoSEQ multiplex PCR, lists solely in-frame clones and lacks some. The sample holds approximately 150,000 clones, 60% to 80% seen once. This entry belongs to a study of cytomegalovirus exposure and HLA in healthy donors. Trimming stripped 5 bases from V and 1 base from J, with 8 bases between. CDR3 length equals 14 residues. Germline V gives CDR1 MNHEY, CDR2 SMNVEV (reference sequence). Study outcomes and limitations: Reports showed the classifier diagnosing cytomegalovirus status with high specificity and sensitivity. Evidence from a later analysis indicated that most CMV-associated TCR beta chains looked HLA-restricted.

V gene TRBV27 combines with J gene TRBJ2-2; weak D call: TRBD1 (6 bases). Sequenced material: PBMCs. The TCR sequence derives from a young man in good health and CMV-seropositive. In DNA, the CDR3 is TGTGCCAGCAGTATACAGGGGAACACCGGGGAGCTGTTTTTT. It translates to CASSIQGNTGELFF.